This T cell receptor beta chain was recovered during a study of blood T cells in healthy people across ages. General study findings and limits: There were more naive CD4+ cells and higher diversity in long-lived donors than in aged donors.

This clonotype was found a few times. Antigen unknown. CDR3 length: 14 amino acids. The germline CDR1 and CDR2 sequences are SEHNR and FQNEAQ (reference sequence). V lost 5 bases, J lost 0 bases, and 5 bases lay in between. PCR was performed a second time for about 7 to 11 cycles using a sample-barcoded 5' primer and a J-beta primer mix. Using its own MiXCR run on the 5' RACE reads, TCRdb lists one record per CDR3 protein. The sample yields more than 900,000 distinct CDR3 sequences, 20% to 25% seen once. The sample was also linked to a second study, of T cells of mothers and their children. According to that study: The people who donated were a few healthy Caucasian mothers and their six children. For unrelated pairs as for related ones, thymic selection shapes TCR recombination output similarly. Related mother-child pairs showed slightly, non-significantly higher overlap than unrelated pairs.

The chain carries TRBV7-9 and TRBJ2-6; no clear D gene. This clonotype was obtained from a girl aged 2 to 10 in good health. Material: blood. The CDR3 DNA is TGTGCCAGCAGCATAAGCTCTGGGGCCAACGTCCTGACTTTC. As protein: CASSISSGANVLTF.